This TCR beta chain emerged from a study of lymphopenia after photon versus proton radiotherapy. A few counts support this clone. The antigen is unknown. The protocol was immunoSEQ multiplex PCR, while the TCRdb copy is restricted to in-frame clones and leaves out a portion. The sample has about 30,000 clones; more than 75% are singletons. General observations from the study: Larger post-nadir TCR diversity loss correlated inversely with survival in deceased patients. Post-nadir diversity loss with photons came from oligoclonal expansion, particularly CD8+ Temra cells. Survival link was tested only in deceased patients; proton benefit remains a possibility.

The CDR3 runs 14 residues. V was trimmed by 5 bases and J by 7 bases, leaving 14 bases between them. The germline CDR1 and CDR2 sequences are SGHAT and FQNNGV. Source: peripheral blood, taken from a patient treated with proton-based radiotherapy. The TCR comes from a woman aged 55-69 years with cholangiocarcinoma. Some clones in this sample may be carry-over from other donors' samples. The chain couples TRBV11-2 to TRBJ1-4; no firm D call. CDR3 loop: CASSPLVGSEKLFF. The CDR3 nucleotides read TGTGCCAGCAGCCCTCTCGTAGGGAGTGAAAAACTGTTTTTT.